The 24 T cell receptor beta chains presented below share a single source sample, sequenced in a study of CD8 T cells in ankylosing spondylitis. Study findings and constraints: Blood from ankylosing spondylitis patients appeared to carry a characteristic eight-variant TCR beta motif.

Antigen specificity for these receptors is unknown. TCRdb called the 5' RACE reads again in MiXCR, with one record for every CDR3 protein. The sample lists fewer than 500,000 distinct CDR3 sequences; roughly a quarter were seen once. Sequencing input: blood, either unsorted or a sorted T cell fraction (not recorded which). These receptors were collected from a male donor with ankylosing spondylitis.

There are a few counts of this clonotype. V is TRBV29-1 and J is TRBJ1-2; D remains ambiguous. The CDR3 is 11 residues long. Trimming took off 0 bases at V and 6 bases at J, with 5 bases between the two ends. In germline, CDR1 is SQVTM, CDR2 ANQGSEA. The CDR3 here is CSVEEGNGYTF. Here the CDR3 DNA reads TGCAGCGTTGAAGAGGGGAATGGCTACACCTTC.

CDR3 coding DNA: TGCAGTGCTAGACTGGGCATGTACACTGAAGCTTTCTTT. Translating it yields CSARLGMYTEAFF. The chain links TRBV20-1 to TRBJ1-1; D gene unclear. Germline CDR1 is DFQATT and CDR2 is SNEGSKA (reference sequence). V dropped 2 bases and J dropped 3 bases, with 10 bases sitting between them. The CDR3 is made up of 13 amino acids.

The sample holds a few counts of this clonotype. This chain connects TRBV21-1 to TRBJ2-7; the table gives TRBD2 as D, unverified against the DNA. TRBV21-1 is noted as a pseudogene. The length of the CDR3 is 14 residues. The CDR3 loop is CASSTRLAGCGLNV. The DNA for the CDR3 is TGTGCCAGCAGCACGCGACTAGCGGGATGTGGTTTGAACGTC.

V and J are TRBV7-2 and TRBJ2-1; a weak D match, TRBD1 (7 bases). Looked up from germline, CDR1 is SGHTA and CDR2 is FQGNSA. This CDR3 spans 15 amino acids. V was shortened by 5 bases and J by 6 bases, with 17 bases between the two germline ends. As DNA, the CDR3 is TGTGCCAGCAGCATTCGGACAGGAGGGACCAATGAGCAGTTCTTC. Protein sequence: CASSIRTGGTNEQFF.

The gene calls are TRBV20-1 and TRBJ2-7, with D perhaps matching TRBD1 or TRBD2 (6 bases each). This CDR3 spans 12 amino acids. Germline CDR1 DFQATT, CDR2 SNEGSKA (reference sequence). V lost 4 bases and J lost 4, with 11 bases in between. The CDR3 sequence is CSATLGGYEQYF. The DNA of the CDR3 is TGCAGTGCTACCCTAGGGGGGTACGAGCAGTACTTC.

This clonotype was counted at least ten times. V gene TRBV5-1 combines with J gene TRBJ2-1; 8 nucleotides line up with TRBD2. The CDR3 runs to 14 residues. Germline CDR1 reads SGHRS; CDR2 reads YFSETQ. Trimming at V came to 3 bases and at J to 9 bases, leaving 8 bases not matched to a gene. The CDR3 region is CASSSGLGSGEQFF. CDR3 coding DNA: TGCGCCAGCAGCTCGGGACTAGGGTCCGGTGAGCAGTTCTTC.

The chain joins TRBV5-1 to TRBJ1-3; no clear D. Trimming removed 7 bases at V and 2 bases at J, with 10 bases between. The CDR3 length is 13 residues. Germline lookup yields CDR1 SGHRS and CDR2 YFSETQ. The chain's CDR3 is CASQAEPGNTIYF. The DNA for the CDR3 is TGCGCCAGCCAGGCAGAGCCTGGAAACACCATATATTTT.

The chain joins TRBV4-1 to TRBJ1-5; D call uncertain. CDR1 is MGHRA, CDR2 YSYEKL, per germline. Trimming left V 4 bases short and J 3 bases short, with 10 bases between. This CDR3 is built from 14 residues. The CDR3 DNA follows: TGCGCCAGCAGCCCCAAAGATCCCAATCAGCCCCAGCATTTT. Encoded protein: CASSPKDPNQPQHF.

This clonotype was detected only a few times. The chain combines TRBV3-1 with TRBJ1-2; 8 nucleotides match TRBD1. Germline-derived CDR1 and CDR2 are LGHDT and YNNKEL (reference sequence). The CDR3 sequence is 14 residues long. With V trimmed by 4 bases and J by 8 bases, 9 bases remained unmatched. CDR3 region: CASSPSDRAKGYTF. CDR3 bases: TGTGCCAGCAGCCCTTCGGACAGGGCGAAGGGCTACACCTTC.

CDR3 sequence (DNA): TGTGCCAGCAGCGAAGGGGCGGACACCCAAGGGGCTCAGCCCCAGCATTTT. Its protein is CASSEGADTQGAQPQHF. The chain recombines TRBV7-9 with TRBJ1-5, with D perhaps TRBD1 (5 bases). Germline V gene data show CDR1 as SEHNR and CDR2 as FQNEAQ (reference sequence). V lost 5 bases to trimming and J lost 6 bases, with 23 bases between them. The CDR3 totals 17 residues.

The chain joins TRBV5-1 to TRBJ2-7, with D maybe TRBD1 (5 bases). Per the germline V gene, CDR1 is SGHRS and CDR2 is YFSETQ. This CDR3 spans 15 amino acids. Trimming removed 0 bases at V and 0 bases at J, with 10 bases between. The CDR3 sequence: CASSLGTPNSYEQYV. The CDR3 DNA sequence: TGCGCCAGCAGCTTGGGGACACCAAACTCCTACGAGCAGTACGTC.

The gene calls are TRBV5-1 and TRBJ2-3; D may be TRBD2 (6 bases). V lost 0 bases and J 4 bases, leaving 12 bases between the germline ends. In germline, CDR1 is SGHRS, CDR2 YFSETQ. The CDR3 totals 15 residues. CDR3 sequence: CASSLALARADTQYF. CDR3 DNA sequence: TGCGCCAGCAGCTTGGCCCTAGCGCGAGCAGATACGCAGTATTTT.

The rearrangement links TRBV7-2 to TRBJ2-7, with 8 nucleotides matching TRBD2. Germline lookup yields CDR1 SGHTA and CDR2 FQGNSA. The J segment lost 0 bases and the V segment lost 3 bases, leaving 4 bases of the junction unmatched. The CDR3 extends over 15 amino acids. Here the CDR3 reads CASSFPTSVSYEQYF. The CDR3 bases are TGTGCCAGCAGCTTTCCGACTAGCGTCTCCTACGAGCAGTACTTC.

In this sample, this clonotype turned up once. This chain uses TRBV20-1 with TRBJ2-5, with 10 nucleotides matching TRBD2. This CDR3 has 16 amino acids. Germline V CDR1 and CDR2: DFQATT, SNEGSKA (reference sequence). Germline trimming cut 5 bases from V and 5 bases from J; bases unmatched to any gene: 14. CDR3 sequence: CSAPRASGRAGETQYF. Here the CDR3 DNA reads TGCAGTGCTCCCAGGGCGAGCGGGAGGGCCGGGGAGACCCAGTACTTC.

This clonotype came up a few times. The rearrangement joins TRBV5-1 to TRBJ1-4, with 7 bases aligning to TRBD1. The CDR3 is 15 amino acids. The germline V gene encodes CDR1 SGHRS and CDR2 YFSETQ. The trim removed 0 bases at V and 7 bases at J, leaving 6 bases unmatched. CDR3 sequence: CASSLGQGLTEKLFF. The CDR3 nucleotides are TGCGCCAGCAGCTTGGGACAGGGACTGACTGAAAAACTGTTTTTT. The entire variable domain, with the rest obtained from reference TRBV5-1 and TRBJ1-4, is as follows: KAGVTQTPRYLIKTRGQQVTLSCSPISGHRSVSWYQQTPGQGLQFLFEYFSETQRNKGNFPGRFSGRQFSNSRSEMNVSTLELGDSALYLCASSLGQGLTEKLFFGSGTQLSVL.

The chain is built from TRBV9 and TRBJ1-5; tentative D call: TRBD1 (6 bases). Trimming pared 0 bases from V and 8 bases from J, leaving 12 bases between. Germline CDR1 is SGDLS and CDR2 is YYNGEE. This CDR3 has 14 residues. Here the CDR3 DNA reads TGTGCCAGCAGCGTAGGGCAGGGGCCGGAGCCCCAGCATTTT. Amino acids: CASSVGQGPEPQHF.

The rearrangement uses TRBV6-5 and TRBJ1-1, with D maybe TRBD1 (6 bases). This CDR3 spans 14 amino acids. Trimming left V 0 bases short and J 9 bases short, with 14 bases between. Germline lookup yields CDR1 MNHEY and CDR2 SVGAGI. The CDR3 is CASSYSKGGQQAFF. The CDR3 region has the DNA TGTGCCAGCAGTTACTCGAAGGGGGGGCAGCAAGCTTTCTTT.

This clonotype was recorded a few times. The chain is built from TRBV2 and TRBJ1-5, with D hard to call. Trimming shortened V by 6 bases and J by 7 bases, and 16 bases separated the two germline ends. The germline CDR1 and CDR2 sequences are SNHLY and FYNNEI. This CDR3 spans 14 amino acids. CDR3 protein: CASSSDGRRQPQHF. The CDR3 DNA sequence: TGTGCCAGCAGCTCCGACGGGCGGAGGCAGCCCCAGCATTTT.

The chain carries TRBV7-2 and TRBJ2-7; maybe TRBD2 (6 bases). Germline V gene lookup returns CDR1 SGHTA and CDR2 FQGNSA. Trimming pared 3 bases from V and 3 bases from J, leaving 9 bases between. This CDR3 comprises 13 residues. The CDR3 sequence is CASSFAGSYEQYV. For the CDR3, the DNA is TGTGCCAGCAGCTTTGCGGGAAGCTACGAGCAGTACGTC.

The CDR3 nucleotides are TGCGCCAGCGCCGGGACTAGCACGGGGGAGCTGTTTTTT. The encoded protein is CASAGTSTGELFF. The J gene is TRBJ2-2, the V gene TRBV5-1, with 9 bases matching TRBD2. The CDR3 length is 13 residues. V dropped 7 bases and J dropped 8; count of bases not matched to a gene: 6. CDR1 and CDR2 from the germline V gene are SGHRS and YFSETQ. The whole variable domain, remainder taken from reference TRBV5-1 and TRBJ2-2, is KAGVTQTPRYLIKTRGQQVTLSCSPISGHRSVSWYQQTPGQGLQFLFEYFSETQRNKGNFPGRFSGRQFSNSRSEMNVSTLELGDSALYLCASAGTSTGELFFGEGSRLTVL.

The chain combines TRBV7-9 with TRBJ2-1; D unresolved. Germline CDR1 SEHNR, CDR2 FQNEAQ (reference sequence). The CDR3 has 13 residues. V was shortened by 2 bases and J by 5 bases, with 7 bases between the two germline ends. In DNA form, the CDR3 reads TGTGCCAGCAGCTTAAACCAGGACAATGAGCAGTTCTTC. Translating gives CASSLNQDNEQFF.

The chain joins TRBV24-1 to TRBJ2-5, with D unclear. Germline V gene data show CDR1 as KGHDR and CDR2 as SFDVKD. This CDR3 has 15 amino acids. Trimming stripped 4 bases from V and 4 bases from J, with 15 bases between. The CDR3, as DNA: TGTGCCACCAGTGACCCAGCCTCCTCCGGAGAGACCCAGTACTTC. Its protein product is CATSDPASSGETQYF.

This clonotype was seen only a few times. This rearrangement joins TRBV18 to TRBJ1-6; D unclear. Per germline, CDR1 KGHSH and CDR2 LQKENI. Deletions cut 6 bases from V and 9 bases from J, with 12 bases between. This CDR3 contains 13 residues. CDR3 residues: CASSADLPSPLHF. CDR3 bases: TGTGCCAGCTCCGCGGACCTCCCTTCACCCCTCCACTTT.

This clonotype has more than one count but fewer than ten. This chain joins TRBV7-9 and TRBJ1-1; D unresolved. The CDR3 length is 14 residues. V lost 5 bases, J lost 0 bases, and 10 bases lay in between. Germline loops: CDR1 SEHNR, CDR2 FQNEAQ (reference sequence). The CDR3 reads CASSRSAMNTEAFF. The CDR3 DNA reads as TGTGCCAGCAGCCGTTCTGCTATGAACACTGAAGCTTTCTTT.